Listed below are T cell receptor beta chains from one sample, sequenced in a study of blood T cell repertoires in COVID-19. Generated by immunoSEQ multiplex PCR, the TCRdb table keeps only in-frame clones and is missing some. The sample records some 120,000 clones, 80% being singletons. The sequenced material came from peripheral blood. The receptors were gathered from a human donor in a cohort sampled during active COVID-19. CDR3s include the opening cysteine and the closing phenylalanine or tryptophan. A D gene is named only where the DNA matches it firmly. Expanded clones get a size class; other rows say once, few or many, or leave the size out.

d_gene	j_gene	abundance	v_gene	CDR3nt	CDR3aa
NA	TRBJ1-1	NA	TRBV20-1	TGCAGTGCTAGTTTCGGTTCGATGAACACTGAAGCTTTCTTT	CSASFGSMNTEAFF
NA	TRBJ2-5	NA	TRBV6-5	TGTGCCAGCAGTTACTGGGGGGGCCAGGAGACCCAGTACTTC	CASSYWGGQETQYF
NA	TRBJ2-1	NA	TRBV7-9	TGTGCCAGCAGCTTACAGGCCGGACATGCGCAGTTCTTC	CASSLQAGHAQFF
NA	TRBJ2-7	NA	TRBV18	TGTGCCAGCTCACCCCCGGGGTCCTACGAGCAGTACTTC	CASSPPGSYEQYF
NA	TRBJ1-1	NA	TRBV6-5	TGTGCCAGCAGTCTTAGATCGGGTTGGGCTTTCTTT	CASSLRSGWAFF
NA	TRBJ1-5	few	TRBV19	TGTGCCAGTAGTTTCCCTCCCACAGGGATTAGCAATCAGCCCCAGCATTTT	CASSFPPTGISNQPQHF
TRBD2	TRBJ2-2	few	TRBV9	TGTGCCAGCAGAACTAGCGGGGCCACCGGGGAGCTGTTTTTT	CASRTSGATGELFF
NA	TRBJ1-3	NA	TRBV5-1	TGCGCCAGTTCCCAGGGCTCTGGAAACACCATATATTTT	CASSQGSGNTIYF
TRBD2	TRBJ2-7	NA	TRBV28	TGTGCCAGCAGTCCCTGGGGGGAGCGGGGGCTACACTACGAGCAGTACTTC	CASSPWGERGLHYEQYF
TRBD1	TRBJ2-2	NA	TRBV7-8	TGTGCCAGCAGCTGGGGACAGGGGGTAACCGGGGAGCTGTTTTTT	CASSWGQGVTGELFF
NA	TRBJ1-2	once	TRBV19	TGTGCCAGTAGTACCGACAGAGGCACCGGCTACACCTTC	CASSTDRGTGYTF
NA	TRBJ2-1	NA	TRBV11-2	TGTGCCAGCAGCTTAGGGGAGGAGCAGTTCTTC	CASSLGEEQFF
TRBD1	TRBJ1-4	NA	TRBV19	TGTGCCAGTAGCGATGACAGGGTAGGCGGTGAAAAACTGTTTTTT	CASSDDRVGGEKLFF
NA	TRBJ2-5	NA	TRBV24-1	TGTGCCACCAGTGAGCTAAACCGGGATTTTAACTTC	CATSELNRDFNF
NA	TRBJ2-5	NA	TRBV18	TGTGCCAGCTCACCAGGACAGAAAGAGACCCAGTACTTC	CASSPGQKETQYF
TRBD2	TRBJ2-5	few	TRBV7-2	TGTGCCAGCAGTGCAGCGGGGTTGGAGACCCAGTACTTC	CASSAAGLETQYF
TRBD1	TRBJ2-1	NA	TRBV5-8	TGTGCCAGCAGCTTGGACGGGACAGGGGGCCACAATGAGCAGTTCTTC	CASSLDGTGGHNEQFF
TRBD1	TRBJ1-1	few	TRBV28	TGTGCCAGCAGTCAACCGGGACAGGGGAACACTGAAGCTTTCTTT	CASSQPGQGNTEAFF
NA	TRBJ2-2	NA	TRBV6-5	TGTGCCAGCATAGGGACACCGAACACCGGGGAGCTGTTTTTT	CASIGTPNTGELFF
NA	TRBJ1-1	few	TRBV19	TGTGCCAGTAGTACCTTAGCGGGGAGCACTGAAGCTTTCTTT	CASSTLAGSTEAFF
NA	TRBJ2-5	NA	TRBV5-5	TGTGCCAGCAGCCCGCTTGGGAAGTGGACGGGACTCTCACAAGAGACCCAGTACTTC	CASSPLGKWTGLSQETQYF
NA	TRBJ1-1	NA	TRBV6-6	TGTGCCAGCAGTTACTATCCGGACATGAACACTGAAGCTTTCTTT	CASSYYPDMNTEAFF
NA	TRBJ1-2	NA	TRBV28	TGTGCCAGCAGAATAAACCAGGGCGGTGGCTACACCTTC	CASRINQGGGYTF
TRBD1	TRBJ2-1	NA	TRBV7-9	TGTGCCAGCAGCAGGGGACAGGGTACCTACAATGAGCAGTTCTTC	CASSRGQGTYNEQFF
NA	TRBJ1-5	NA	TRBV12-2	TGTGCAAGTCGCTTAATGGCTTATAGCAATCAGCCCCAGCATTTT	CASRLMAYSNQPQHF
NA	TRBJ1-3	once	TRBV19	TGTGCCAGTAGTTGGCAGGACTCTGGAAACACCATATATTTT	CASSWQDSGNTIYF
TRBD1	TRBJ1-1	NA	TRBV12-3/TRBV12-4	TGTGCCAGCAGTCCGGACAGGGGAGAAGCTTTCTTT	CASSPDRGEAFF
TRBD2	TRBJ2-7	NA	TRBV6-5	TGTGCCAGCAGCCTTGTATGGCGGGGGTCCTACGAGCAGTACTTC	CASSLVWRGSYEQYF
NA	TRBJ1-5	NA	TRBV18	TGTGCCAGCTCACCAACGGTTAATAGCAATCAGCCCCAGCATTTT	CASSPTVNSNQPQHF
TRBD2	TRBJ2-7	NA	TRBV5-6	TGTGCCAGCAGCGATTTCGGGACTAGCGGGGAGCCTTCCTACGAGCAGTACTTC	CASSDFGTSGEPSYEQYF
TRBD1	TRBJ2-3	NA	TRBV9	TGTGCCAGCAGCCCCAGAGGGGACAGGGTTCCAGATACGCAGTATTTT	CASSPRGDRVPDTQYF